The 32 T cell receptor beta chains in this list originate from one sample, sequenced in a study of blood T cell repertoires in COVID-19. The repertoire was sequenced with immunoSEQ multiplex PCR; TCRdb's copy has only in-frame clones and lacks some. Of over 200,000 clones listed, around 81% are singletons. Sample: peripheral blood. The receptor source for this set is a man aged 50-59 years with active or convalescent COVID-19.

DNA for the CDR3: TGCGCCAGCAGCCAAGATCAAGTGGCGGGGGTGGGCAAAAACATTCAGTACTTC. As protein: CASSQDQVAGVGKNIQYF. The chain recombines TRBV4-1 with TRBJ2-4, with 7 bases lining up with TRBD2. Germline assignment: CDR1 MGHRA and CDR2 YSYEKL. The V gene end was trimmed by 0 bases and the J gene end by 3 bases; junction bases not matched to a gene: 11. The CDR3 is 18 residues long.

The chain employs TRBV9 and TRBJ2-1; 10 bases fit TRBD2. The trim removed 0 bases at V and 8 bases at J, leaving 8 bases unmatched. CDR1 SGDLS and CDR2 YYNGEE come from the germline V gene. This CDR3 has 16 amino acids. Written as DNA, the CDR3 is TGTGCCAGCAGCGTAGGAATAGCGGGGGGTAAGGATGAGCAGTTCTTC. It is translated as CASSVGIAGGKDEQFF.

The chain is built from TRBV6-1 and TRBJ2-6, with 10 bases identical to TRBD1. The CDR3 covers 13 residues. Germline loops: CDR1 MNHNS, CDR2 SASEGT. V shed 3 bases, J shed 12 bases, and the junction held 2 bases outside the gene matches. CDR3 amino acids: CASSDDRGRVLTF. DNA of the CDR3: TGTGCCAGCAGTGACGACAGGGGGCGCGTCCTGACTTTC.

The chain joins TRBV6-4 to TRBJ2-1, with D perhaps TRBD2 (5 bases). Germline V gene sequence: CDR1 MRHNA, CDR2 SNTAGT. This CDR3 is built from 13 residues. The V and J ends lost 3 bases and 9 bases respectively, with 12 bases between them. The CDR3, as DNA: TGTGCCAGCAGTGAGGACGGAGGCCTTGAGCAGTTCTTC. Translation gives CASSEDGGLEQFF.

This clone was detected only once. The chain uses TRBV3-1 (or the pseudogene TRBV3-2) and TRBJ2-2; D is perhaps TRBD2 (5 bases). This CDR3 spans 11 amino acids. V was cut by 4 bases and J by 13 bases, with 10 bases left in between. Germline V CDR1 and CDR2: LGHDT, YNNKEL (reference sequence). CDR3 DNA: TGTGCCAGCAGCCGAGGTCGGGGGCTGTTTTTT. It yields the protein CASSRGRGLFF.

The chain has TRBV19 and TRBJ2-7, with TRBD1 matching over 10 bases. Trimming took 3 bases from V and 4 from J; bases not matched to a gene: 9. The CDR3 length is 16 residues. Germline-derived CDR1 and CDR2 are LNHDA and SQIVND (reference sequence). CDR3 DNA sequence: TGTGCCAGTAGTATCCTGCCCCGGGACAGGGGATACGAGCAGTACTTC. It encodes CASSILPRDRGYEQYF. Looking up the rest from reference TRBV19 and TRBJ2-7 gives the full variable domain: DGGITQSPKYLFRKEGQNVTLSCEQNLNHDAMYWYRQDPGQGLRLIYYSQIVNDFQKGDIAEGYSVSREKKESFPLTVTSAQKNPTAFYLCASSILPRDRGYEQYFGPGTRLTVT.

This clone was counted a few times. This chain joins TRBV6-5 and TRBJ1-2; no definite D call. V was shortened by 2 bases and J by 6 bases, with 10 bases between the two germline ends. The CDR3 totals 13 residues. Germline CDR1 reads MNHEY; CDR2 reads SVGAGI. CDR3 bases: TGTGCCAGCAGTTACGCCGGGTTAGATGGCTACACCTTC. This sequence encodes CASSYAGLDGYTF.

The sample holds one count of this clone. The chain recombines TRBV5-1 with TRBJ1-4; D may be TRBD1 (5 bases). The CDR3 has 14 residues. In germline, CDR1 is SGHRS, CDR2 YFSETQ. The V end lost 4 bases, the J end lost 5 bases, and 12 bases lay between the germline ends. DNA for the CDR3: TGCGCCAGCAGCGACAGAACAGACAATGAAAAACTGTTTTTT. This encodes CASSDRTDNEKLFF.

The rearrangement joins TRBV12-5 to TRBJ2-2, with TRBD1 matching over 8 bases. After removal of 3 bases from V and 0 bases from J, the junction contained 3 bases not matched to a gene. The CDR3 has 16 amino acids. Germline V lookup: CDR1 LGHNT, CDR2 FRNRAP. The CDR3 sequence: CASGLSGQANTGELFF. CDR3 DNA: TGTGCTAGTGGTTTATCGGGACAGGCGAACACCGGGGAGCTGTTTTTT.

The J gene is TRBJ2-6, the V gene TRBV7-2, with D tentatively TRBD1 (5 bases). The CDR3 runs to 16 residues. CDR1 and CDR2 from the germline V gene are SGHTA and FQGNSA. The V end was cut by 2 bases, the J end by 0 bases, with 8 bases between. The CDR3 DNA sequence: TGTGCCAGCAGCTTAAGCAGGGCCTCTGGGGCCAACGTCCTGACTTTC. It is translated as CASSLSRASGANVLTF.

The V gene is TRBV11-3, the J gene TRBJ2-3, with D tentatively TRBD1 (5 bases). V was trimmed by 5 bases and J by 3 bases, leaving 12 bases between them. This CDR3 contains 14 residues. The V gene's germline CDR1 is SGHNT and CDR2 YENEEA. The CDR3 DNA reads TGTGCCAGCAGCCCCACCGCAGGGACAGATACGCAGTATTTT. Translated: CASSPTAGTDTQYF.

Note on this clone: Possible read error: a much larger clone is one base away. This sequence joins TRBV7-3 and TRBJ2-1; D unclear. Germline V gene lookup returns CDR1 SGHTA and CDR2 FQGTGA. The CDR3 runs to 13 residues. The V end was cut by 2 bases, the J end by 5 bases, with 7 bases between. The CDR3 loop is CASSLGPNNEQFF. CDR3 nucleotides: TGTGCCAGCAGCTTAGGGCCCAACAATGAGCAGTTCTTC.

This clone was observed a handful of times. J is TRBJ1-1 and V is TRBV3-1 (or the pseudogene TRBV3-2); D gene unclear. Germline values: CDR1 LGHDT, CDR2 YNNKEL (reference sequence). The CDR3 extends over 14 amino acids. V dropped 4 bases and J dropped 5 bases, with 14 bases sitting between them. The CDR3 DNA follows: TGTGCCAGCAGCCCCATGAAAACCCGGACTGAAGCTTTCTTT. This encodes CASSPMKTRTEAFF.

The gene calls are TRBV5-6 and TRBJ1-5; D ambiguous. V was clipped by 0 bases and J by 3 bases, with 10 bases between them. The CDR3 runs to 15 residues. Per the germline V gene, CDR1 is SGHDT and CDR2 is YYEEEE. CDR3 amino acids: CASSLGAAPNQPQHF. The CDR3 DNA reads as TGTGCCAGCAGCTTGGGGGCTGCCCCCAATCAGCCCCAGCATTTT.

Here the CDR3 DNA reads TGTGCCAGCAGCCCAACTAGCGGGGGTGGCAATGAGCAGTTCTTC. Translated: CASSPTSGGGNEQFF. This chain links TRBV7-7 with TRBJ2-1; 11 bases line up with TRBD2. Germline V lookup: CDR1 SSHAT, CDR2 FNYEAQ (reference sequence). The CDR3 has 15 amino acids. The trim removed 5 bases at V and 6 bases at J, leaving 6 bases unmatched.

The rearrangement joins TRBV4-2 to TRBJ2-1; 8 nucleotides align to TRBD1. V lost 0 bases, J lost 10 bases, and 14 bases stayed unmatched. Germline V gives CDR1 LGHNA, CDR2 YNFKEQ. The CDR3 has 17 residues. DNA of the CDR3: TGTGCCAGCAGCCAAGATTTGCTCCGACAGGGGAACTACGAGCAGTTCTTC. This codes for CASSQDLLRQGNYEQFF.

The CDR3 DNA reads TGCGCCAGCAGCTTGGCCGGGACAACCCAAGAGACCCAGTACTTC. This encodes CASSLAGTTQETQYF. The chain combines TRBV5-1 with TRBJ2-5; tentative D call: TRBD1 (6 bases). The CDR3 extends over 15 amino acids. The V gene lost 0 bases and the J gene lost 1 base, with 10 bases spanning the gap. The germline CDR1 and CDR2 sequences are SGHRS and YFSETQ.

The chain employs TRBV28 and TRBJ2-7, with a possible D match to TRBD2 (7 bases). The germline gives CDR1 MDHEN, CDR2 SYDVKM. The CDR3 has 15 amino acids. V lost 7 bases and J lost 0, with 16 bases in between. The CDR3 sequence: CASTLRRGLSYEQYF. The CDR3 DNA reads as TGTGCCAGCACCCTAAGGCGGGGGCTCTCCTACGAGCAGTACTTC.

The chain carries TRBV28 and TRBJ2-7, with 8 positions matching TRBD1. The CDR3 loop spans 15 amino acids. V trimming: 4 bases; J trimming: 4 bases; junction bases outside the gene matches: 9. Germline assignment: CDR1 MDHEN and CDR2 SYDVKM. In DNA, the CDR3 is TGTGCCAGCAGTTCACCGCAGGGGGCCTATTACGAGCAGTACTTC. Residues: CASSSPQGAYYEQYF.

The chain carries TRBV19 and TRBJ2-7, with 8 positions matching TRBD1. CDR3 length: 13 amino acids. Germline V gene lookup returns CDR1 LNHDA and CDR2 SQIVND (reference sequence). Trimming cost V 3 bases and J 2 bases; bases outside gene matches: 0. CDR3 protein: CASSMDRAYEQYF. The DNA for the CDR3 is TGTGCCAGTAGTATGGACAGGGCCTACGAGCAGTACTTC.

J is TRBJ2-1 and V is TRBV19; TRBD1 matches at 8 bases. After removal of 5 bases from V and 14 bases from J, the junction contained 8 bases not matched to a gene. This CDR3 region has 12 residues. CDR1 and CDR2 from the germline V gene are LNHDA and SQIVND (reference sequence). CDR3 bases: TGTGCCAGTAGTCCTCGACAGGGGTGGAAGTTCTTC. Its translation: CASSPRQGWKFF.

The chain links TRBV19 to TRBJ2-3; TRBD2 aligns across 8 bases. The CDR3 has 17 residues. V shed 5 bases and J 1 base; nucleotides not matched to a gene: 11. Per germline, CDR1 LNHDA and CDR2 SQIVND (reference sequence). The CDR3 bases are TGTGCCAGTAGTCCTCAAGGGGCGGGGGGTCGCACAGATACGCAGTATTTT. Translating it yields CASSPQGAGGRTDTQYF.

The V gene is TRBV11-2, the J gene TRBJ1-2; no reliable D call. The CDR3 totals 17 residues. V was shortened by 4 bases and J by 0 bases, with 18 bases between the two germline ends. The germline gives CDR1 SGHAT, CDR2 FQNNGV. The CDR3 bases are TGTGCCAGCAGCTCCCTAGGGAGGTCCCCTACTAACTATGGCTACACCTTC. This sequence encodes CASSSLGRSPTNYGYTF.

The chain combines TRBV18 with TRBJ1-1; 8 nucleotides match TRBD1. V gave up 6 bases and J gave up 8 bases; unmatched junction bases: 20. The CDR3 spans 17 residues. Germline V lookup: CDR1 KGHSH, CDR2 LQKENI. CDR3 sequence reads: CASSSRGQGIPRPEAFF. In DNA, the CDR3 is TGTGCCAGCTCTTCACGTGGACAGGGCATTCCCCGCCCCGAAGCTTTCTTT.

CDR3 sequence reads: CASSLAGQAATYGYTF. CDR3 DNA sequence: TGTGCCAGCAGCTTAGCCGGCCAGGCTGCTACCTATGGCTACACCTTC. The chain has TRBV7-2 and TRBJ1-2; no clear D gene. CDR3 length: 16 residues. V was cut by 0 bases and J by 4 bases, with 15 bases left in between. Germline V gene sequence: CDR1 SGHTA, CDR2 FQGNSA.

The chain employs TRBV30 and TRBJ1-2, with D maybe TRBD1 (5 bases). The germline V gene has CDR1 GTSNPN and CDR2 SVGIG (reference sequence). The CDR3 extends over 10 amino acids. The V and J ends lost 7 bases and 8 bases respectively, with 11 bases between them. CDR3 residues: CASGGEGYTF. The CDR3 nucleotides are TGTGCCTCGGGAGGGGAGGGCTACACCTTC. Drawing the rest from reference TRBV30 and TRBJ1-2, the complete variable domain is SQTIHQWPATLVQPVGSPLSLECTVEGTSNPNLYWYRQAAGRGLQLLFYSVGIGQISSEVPQNLSASRPQDRQFILSSKKLLLSDSGFYLCASGGEGYTFGSGTRLTVV.

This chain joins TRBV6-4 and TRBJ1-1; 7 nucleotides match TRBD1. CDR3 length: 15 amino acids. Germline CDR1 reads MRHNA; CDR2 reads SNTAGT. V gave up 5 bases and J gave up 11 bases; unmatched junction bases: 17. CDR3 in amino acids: CASSLQGSGQYVAFF. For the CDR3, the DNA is TGTGCCAGCAGTCTACAGGGGTCGGGACAGTACGTCGCTTTCTTT.

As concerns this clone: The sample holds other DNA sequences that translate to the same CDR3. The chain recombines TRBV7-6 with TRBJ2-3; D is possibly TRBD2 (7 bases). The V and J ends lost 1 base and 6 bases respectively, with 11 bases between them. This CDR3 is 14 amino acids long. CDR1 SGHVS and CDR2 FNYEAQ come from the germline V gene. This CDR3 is CASSLGGGADTQYF. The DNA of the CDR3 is TGTGCCAGCAGCTTAGGTGGGGGGGCGGATACGCAGTATTTT. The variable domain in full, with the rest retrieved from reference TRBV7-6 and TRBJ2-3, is GAGVSQSPRYKVTKRGQDVALRCDPISGHVSLYWYRQALGQGPEFLTYFNYEAQQDKSGLPNDRFSAERPEGSISTLTIQRTEQRDSAMYRCASSLGGGADTQYFGPGTRLTVL.

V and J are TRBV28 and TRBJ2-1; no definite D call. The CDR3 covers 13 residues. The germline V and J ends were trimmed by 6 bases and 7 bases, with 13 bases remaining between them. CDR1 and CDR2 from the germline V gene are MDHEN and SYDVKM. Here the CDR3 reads CASRVSGPNEQFF. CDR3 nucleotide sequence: TGTGCCAGCAGGGTCTCCGGTCCGAATGAGCAGTTCTTC.

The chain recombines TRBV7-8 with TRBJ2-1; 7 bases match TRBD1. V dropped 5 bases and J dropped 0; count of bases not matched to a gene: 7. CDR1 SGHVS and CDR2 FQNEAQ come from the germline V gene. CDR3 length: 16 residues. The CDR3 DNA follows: TGTGCCAGCAGCCCGAAGGACAGGACCTCCTACAATGAGCAGTTCTTC. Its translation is CASSPKDRTSYNEQFF.

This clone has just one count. The CDR3, as DNA: TGTGCCAGCAGTGAAGCTGCGAGCGGGCATTATAGCAATCAGCCCCAGCATTTT. The encoded protein is CASSEAASGHYSNQPQHF. The gene calls are TRBV6-1 and TRBJ1-5; D uncertain. V was shortened by 0 bases and J by 0 bases, with 15 bases between the two germline ends. Germline V gene sequence: CDR1 MNHNS, CDR2 SASEGT. There are 18 residues in the CDR3.

The CDR3 reads CASSLVAGGNEKLFF. The DNA of the CDR3 is TGCGCCAGCAGCTTGGTGGCAGGGGGTAATGAAAAACTGTTTTTT. J is TRBJ1-4 and V is TRBV5-1; 7 bases agree with TRBD1. V dropped 0 bases and J dropped 4; count of bases not matched to a gene: 3. CDR1 is SGHRS and CDR2 is YFSETQ in the germline V gene. The length of the CDR3 is 15 residues.